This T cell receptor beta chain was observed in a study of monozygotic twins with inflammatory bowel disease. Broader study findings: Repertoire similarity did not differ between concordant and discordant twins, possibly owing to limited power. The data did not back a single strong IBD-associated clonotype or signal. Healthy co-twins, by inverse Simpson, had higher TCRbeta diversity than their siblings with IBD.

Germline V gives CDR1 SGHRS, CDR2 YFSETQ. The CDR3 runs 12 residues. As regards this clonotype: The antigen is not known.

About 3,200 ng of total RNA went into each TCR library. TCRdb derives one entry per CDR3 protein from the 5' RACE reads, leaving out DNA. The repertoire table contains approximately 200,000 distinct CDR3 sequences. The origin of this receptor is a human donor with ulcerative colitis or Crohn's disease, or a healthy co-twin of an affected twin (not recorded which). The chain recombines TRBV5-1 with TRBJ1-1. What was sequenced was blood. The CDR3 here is CASSYGDTEAFF.